This T cell receptor (beta chain) was sequenced in a study of CD8 T cells in ankylosing spondylitis. TCRdb ran MiXCR on the 5' RACE reads and lists one entry per CDR3 protein. The data contain 250,000 to 300,000 distinct CDR3 sequences, approximately 20% of them singletons. The CDR3 runs to 13 residues. The trim removed 7 bases at V and 3 bases at J, leaving 4 bases unmatched. The specimen was blood, either unsorted or a sorted T cell fraction (not recorded which). J is TRBJ2-3 and V is TRBV12-3 or TRBV12-4, with 7 bases fitting TRBD1. The TCR originated in a male donor with ankylosing spondylitis or in good health (not recorded which). CDR3 sequence (DNA): TGTGCCAGCAATCCCAGGGGGACAGATACGCAGTATTTT. The encoded protein is CASNPRGTDTQYF.